This T cell receptor (beta chain) was captured in a study of control samples from healthy donors and cancer patients. The CDR3 has 19 amino acids. CDR1 and CDR2 from the germline V gene are SGHAT and FQNNGV. V gave up 5 bases and J gave up 2 bases, with 24 bases separating them. Sequencing used immunoSEQ multiplex PCR; TCRdb keeps in-frame clones, though not all of them. The table records some 100,000 clones, about nine tenths of them present only once. The sample was blood. The TCR sequence derives from a human donor in good health. The donor label of this sample is uncertain. This rearrangement joins TRBV11-2 to TRBJ2-2; D gene unclear. The CDR3 loop reads CASSPRTWGRARNTGELFF. The CDR3 nucleotides read TGTGCCAGCAGCCCCAGGACGTGGGGAAGAGCCCGCAACACCGGGGAGCTGTTTTTT. Variable domain in full (rest from reference TRBV11-2 and TRBJ2-2): EAGVAQSPRYKIIEKRQSVAFWCNPISGHATLYWYQQILGQGPKLLIQFQNNGVVDDSQLPKDRFSAERLKGVDSTLKIQPAKLEDSAVYLCASSPRTWGRARNTGELFFGEGSRLTVL.